This record covers a single T cell receptor beta chain. The age range of participants was about 18 to 95 years, with residence in about 25 US areas. Each exposed participant met a COVID-19 case in the 2 weeks preceding study entry. Authors' data handling: It was from reference gene primer amplification that nucleated cell counts were estimated. The table came from immunoSEQ multiplex PCR; TCRdb's copy has only in-frame clones and leaves some out. That table is the source of V, J and clone size, and D and trimming were worked out from the DNA. The sample shows nearly 300,000 clones, about nine tenths of them seen only once. The entry originates in a study of blood T cell repertoires in COVID-19. This TCR derives from a woman in her forties or fifties who had been exposed to COVID-19. The material sequenced was PBMCs or T cells enriched from blood (not recorded which).

The CDR3 reads CASRRGGGGNYGYTF. The CDR3 DNA sequence: TGCGCCAGCAGACGTGGAGGGGGCGGTAACTATGGCTACACCTTC. The rearrangement joins TRBV4-1 to TRBJ1-2, with 7 bases lining up with TRBD1. The germline V gene encodes CDR1 MGHRA and CDR2 YSYEKL. This CDR3 has 15 amino acids. V gave up 6 bases and J gave up 1 base; unmatched junction bases: 8.